This TCR beta chain originates from a study of T cell repertoires in cytomegalovirus infection. Across the study: Carrying CMV and the relevant HLA type showed in public TCR beta signatures.

The CDR3 totals 13 residues. Germline loops: CDR1 SNHLY, CDR2 FYNNEI. With V trimmed by 6 bases and J by 1 base, 2 bases remained unmatched. Study conclusions and caveats: Totalled public TCR beta family frequency picked out people who carried CMV plus the relevant HLA. Across the ex vivo response, the dominant clonotypes were HLA-C-restricted CMV-specific TCR beta clonotypes.

TCRdb reprocessed the reads via MiXCR and lists one record per CDR3 protein. The profile shows approximately 730,000 distinct CDR3 sequences, around a third of them singletons. Notes on this clonotype: The antigen remains undetermined.

The sequence was obtained from a human donor in good health (CMV status not recorded). Some clones in this sample may be carry-over from other donors' samples. This material consisted of cultured PBMCs, taken from culture after CMV antigen stimulation. The chain carries TRBV2 and TRBJ2-7; 8 nucleotides agree with TRBD2. The CDR3 region has the DNA TGTGCCAGCAGAGGCGGGGGGTCCTACGAGCAGTACTTC. Translated: CASRGGGSYEQYF.